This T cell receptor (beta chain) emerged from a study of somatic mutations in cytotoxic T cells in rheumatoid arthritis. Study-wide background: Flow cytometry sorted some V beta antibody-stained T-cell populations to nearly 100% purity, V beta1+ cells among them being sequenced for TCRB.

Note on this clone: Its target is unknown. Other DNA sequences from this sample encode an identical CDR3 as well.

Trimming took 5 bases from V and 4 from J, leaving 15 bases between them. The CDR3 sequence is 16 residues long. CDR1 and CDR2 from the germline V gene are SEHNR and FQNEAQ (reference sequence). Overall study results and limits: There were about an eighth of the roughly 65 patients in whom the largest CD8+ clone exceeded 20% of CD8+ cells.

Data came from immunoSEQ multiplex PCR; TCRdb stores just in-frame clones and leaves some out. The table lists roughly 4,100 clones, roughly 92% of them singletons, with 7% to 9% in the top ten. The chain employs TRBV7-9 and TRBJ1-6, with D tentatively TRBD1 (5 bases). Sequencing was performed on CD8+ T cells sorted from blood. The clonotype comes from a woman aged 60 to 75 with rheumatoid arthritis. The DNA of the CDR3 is TGTGCCAGCAGCCTCAGCCAGACAGATTATAATTCACCCCTCCACTTT. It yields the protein CASSLSQTDYNSPLHF.